Detailed here is one T cell receptor (beta chain). Trimming cost V 3 bases and J 10 bases; bases outside gene matches: 11. The CDR3 is made up of 15 amino acids. CDR1 is LNHDA and CDR2 is SQIVND in the germline V gene (reference sequence). Here immunoSEQ multiplex PCR was the method, and the copy in TCRdb shows in-frame clones only, minus some. The table has 30,000 to 50,000 clones, 90% to 95% seen once. The source of the sample is a study of T cell changes during pregnancy in multiple sclerosis. Sequenced material: CD4+ T cells from peripheral blood mononuclear cells, taken in the third trimester of pregnancy. The chain combines TRBV19 with TRBJ2-1; TRBD1 agrees at 8 bases. The receptor comes from a female donor in good health, enrolled as a control in a pregnancy study. CDR3 loop: CASSIKGTGPGEQFF. CDR3 nucleotide sequence: TGTGCCAGTAGTATTAAAGGGACAGGCCCCGGGGAGCAGTTCTTC.